Below, one TCR beta chain is given with its context. Which antigen it targets is not known. Base quality data are lacking; no much larger clone is found one base away. The time point label, read with the paper, signifies: about 28 days (+/-7) after the second vaccine dose. AZD1222 recipients given second doses at about 4 weeks or at about 12 weeks were pooled, since spike-specific TCR depth and breadth were not found to differ between the two schedules. Samples from vaccinated people were obtained from the UK trials COV001 and COV002, which included a single-blind randomized controlled phase 2/3 trial of AZD1222 (ChAdOx1 nCoV-19) in healthy adults. For TCRbeta chain sequencing, PBMC samples were collected from trial participants at day 0 and at day 28 after the second dose. This record belongs to a study of T cell responses to AZD1222 COVID-19 vaccine (dated by TCRdb to about 2021). About the full investigation: A total of 230 to 250 trial participants underwent TCR sequencing, of whom about 210 received two doses of AZD1222 and some 26 received two doses of the MenACWY control vaccine. Trial participants were enrolled by age into subgroups of 18-55, 56-69 and 70-plus years, and around 140, 26 and 57 TCR-sequenced participants, respectively, were included in these subgroups.

General findings and caveats noted by the study authors: No day 14 peak-response samples were available, so repertoires were characterized only after the peak T cell response. The whole spike protein was spanned by vaccine-associated CD4 TCRs, and dominant responses were seen in regions 160-218 and 743-854. Most participants were white British and females outnumbered males, and the authors suggested that clonal diversity may have been underestimated. In the small 56-69-year group, the increase in depth fell short of significance, most likely because of low power. Epitopes outside the regions mutated in the B.1.351 and B.1.1.7 variants were reportedly recognized by nearly half of the unique spike-specific TCRs. After two AZD1222 doses, spike-specific TCR breadth and depth were significantly higher than at day 0 and than in MenACWY recipients. Conclusions about previously exposed vaccinees were limited because only six or seven AZD1222 recipients were SARS-CoV-2 seropositive at baseline.

The CDR3 regions of human TCRbeta chains were analyzed by immunosequencing. The study's processing was this. Repertoire TCRs were checked for matches against a reference library of SARS-CoV-2-specific TCRs that had been generated using the MIRA antigen-specificity platform. Breadth was defined as the fraction of unique TCRs that were SARS-CoV-2-associated. Depth was defined as the fraction of total T cells that were SARS-CoV-2-associated. Using the MIRA data, every spike-specific TCR was mapped to the spike region that the TCR reacted to and assigned to either a CD4 or a CD8 class. Log10-transformed breadth and depth values were compared by one-way ANOVA with Sidak's multiple comparisons tests. The clones in this table, taken by TCRdb from immuneACCESS, are in-frame only. Not every clone is retained; where verified, under half of the shortfall comes from an unresolved V gene, and the cause of the rest is unknown. That table supplies the V and J calls and clone size; D and trimming were determined from the DNA. This sample is represented by roughly 110,000 clones; 85% to 95% of them were singletons. Roughly 5.6% of the sample comes from the top ten.

The receptor was isolated from an adult who received the AZD1222 COVID-19 vaccine. Here the sequenced sample was peripheral blood, taken 28 days after the second AZD1222 dose.

CDR3 sequence: CASSARDRDGNEQFF. The nucleotides read TGTGCCAGCAGTGCACGGGACAGGGATGGGAATGAGCAGTTCTTC. The sequence links TRBV25-1 to TRBJ2-1; 9 nucleotides in the junction match TRBD1. V is cut back by 4 bases and J by 7 bases, with 8 bases in the junction unmatched. Counted from cysteine to phenylalanine, this CDR3 has 15 amino acids. This entry keeps only the CDR3 DNA: 45 bases, framed from base 1. From the germline V gene, CDR1 is MGHDK and CDR2 is SYGVNS. The full variable domain, with segments outside the CDR3 supplied by the reference TRBV25-1 and TRBJ2-1 proteins, appears as EADIYQTPRYLVIGTGKKITLECSQTMGHDKMYWYQQDPGMELHLIHYSYGVNSTEKGDLSSESTVSRIRTEHFPLTLESARPSHTSQYLCASSARDRDGNEQFFGPGTRLTVL.